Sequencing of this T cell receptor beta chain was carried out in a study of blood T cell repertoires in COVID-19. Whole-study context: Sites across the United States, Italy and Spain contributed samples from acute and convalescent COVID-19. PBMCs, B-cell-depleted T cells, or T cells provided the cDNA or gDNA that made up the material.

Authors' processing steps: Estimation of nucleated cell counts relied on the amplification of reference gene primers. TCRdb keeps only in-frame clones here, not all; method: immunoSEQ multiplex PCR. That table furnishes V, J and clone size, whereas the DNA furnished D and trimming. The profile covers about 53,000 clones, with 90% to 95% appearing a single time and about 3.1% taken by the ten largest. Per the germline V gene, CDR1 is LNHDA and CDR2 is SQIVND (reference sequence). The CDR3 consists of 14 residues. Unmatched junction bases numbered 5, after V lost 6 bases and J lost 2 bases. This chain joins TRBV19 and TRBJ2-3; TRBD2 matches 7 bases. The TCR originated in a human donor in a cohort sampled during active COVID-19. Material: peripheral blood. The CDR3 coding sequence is TGTGCCAGTAGGTTGGGAGGGGTCACAGATACGCAGTATTTT. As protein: CASRLGGVTDTQYF.